The sequence of this T cell receptor beta chain was determined in a study of OX40 agonist ivuxolimab in advanced cancers. Study information: Dosing consisted of intravenous ivuxolimab at 0.01 to 10 mg/kg every 2 weeks. Study results and limitations: At 0.1 to 3.0 mg/kg, CD4+ and CD8+ blood T cells expanded clonally by week 6. Not determined was the antigen specificity of the expanded peripheral T cells.

In regard to this clone: The target antigen is unknown.

Measured with immunoSEQ multiplex PCR; TCRdb has only the in-frame clones, and not every one. The sample has about 55,000 clones, about nine tenths seen once. Sequencing was performed on CD4+ or CD8+ T cells sorted from blood, taken in a trial of the OX40 agonist ivuxolimab. The receptor was isolated from an adult with an advanced solid tumor such as melanoma, head and neck, liver or kidney cancer.

CDR3 bases: TGTGCCAGCAGCTTGTACAGCTCCACCGGGGAGCTGTTTTTT. Protein product: CASSLYSSTGELFF. V and J are TRBV7-2 and TRBJ2-2; D call uncertain. The CDR3 spans 14 residues. Germline values: CDR1 SGHTA, CDR2 FQGNSA. V was cut by 3 bases and J by 4 bases, with 9 bases left in between.